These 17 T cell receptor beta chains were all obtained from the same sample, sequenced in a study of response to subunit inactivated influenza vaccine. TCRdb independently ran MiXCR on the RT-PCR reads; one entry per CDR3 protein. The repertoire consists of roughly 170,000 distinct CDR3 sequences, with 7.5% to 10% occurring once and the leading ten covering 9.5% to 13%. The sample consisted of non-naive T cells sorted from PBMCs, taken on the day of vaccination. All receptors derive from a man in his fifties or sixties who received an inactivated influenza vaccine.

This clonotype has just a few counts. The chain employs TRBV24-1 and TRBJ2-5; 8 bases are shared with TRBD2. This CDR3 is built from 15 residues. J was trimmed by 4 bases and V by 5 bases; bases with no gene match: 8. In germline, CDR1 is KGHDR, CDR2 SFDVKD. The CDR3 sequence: CATSGSGGKSETQYF. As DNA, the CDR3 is TGTGCCACCAGTGGAAGCGGGGGAAAGTCAGAGACCCAGTACTTC.

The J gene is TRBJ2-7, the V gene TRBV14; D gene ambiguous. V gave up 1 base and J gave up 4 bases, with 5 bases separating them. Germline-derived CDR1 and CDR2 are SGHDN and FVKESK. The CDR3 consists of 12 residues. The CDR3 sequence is CASSQAAYEQYF. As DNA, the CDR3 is TGTGCCAGCAGCCAAGCAGCTTACGAGCAGTACTTC.

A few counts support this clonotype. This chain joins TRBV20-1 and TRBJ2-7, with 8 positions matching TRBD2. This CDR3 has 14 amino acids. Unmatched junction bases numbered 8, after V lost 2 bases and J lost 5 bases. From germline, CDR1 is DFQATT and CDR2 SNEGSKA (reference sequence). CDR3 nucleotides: TGCAGTGCTAGATCGGGACTAGGGGCCAACGAGCAGTACTTC. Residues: CSARSGLGANEQYF.

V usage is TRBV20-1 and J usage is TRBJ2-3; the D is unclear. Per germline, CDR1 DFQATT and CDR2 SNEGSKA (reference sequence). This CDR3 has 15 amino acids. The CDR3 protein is CSATRPQIWSDTQYF. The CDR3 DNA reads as TGCAGCGCCACACGACCCCAGATTTGGTCAGATACGCAGTATTTT.

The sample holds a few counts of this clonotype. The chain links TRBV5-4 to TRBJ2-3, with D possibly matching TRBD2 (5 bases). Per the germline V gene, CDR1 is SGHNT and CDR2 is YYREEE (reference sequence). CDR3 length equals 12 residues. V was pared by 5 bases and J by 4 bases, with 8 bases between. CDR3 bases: TGTGCCAGCAGTGTGGAGGCAGATACGCAGTATTTT. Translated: CASSVEADTQYF.

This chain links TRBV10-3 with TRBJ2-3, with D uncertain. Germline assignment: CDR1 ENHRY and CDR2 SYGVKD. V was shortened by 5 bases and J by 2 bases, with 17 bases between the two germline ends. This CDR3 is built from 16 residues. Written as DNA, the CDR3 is TGTGCCATCAGTCCAAGGTCCCTTGGGATCACAGATACGCAGTATTTT. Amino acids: CAISPRSLGITDTQYF.

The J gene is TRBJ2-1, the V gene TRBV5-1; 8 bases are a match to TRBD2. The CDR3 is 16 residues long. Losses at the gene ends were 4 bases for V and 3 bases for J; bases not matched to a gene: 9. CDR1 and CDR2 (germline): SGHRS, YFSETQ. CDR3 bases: TGCGCCAGCAGCCGATTTAGCGGGGCAGGCTACAATGAGCAGTTCTTC. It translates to CASSRFSGAGYNEQFF.

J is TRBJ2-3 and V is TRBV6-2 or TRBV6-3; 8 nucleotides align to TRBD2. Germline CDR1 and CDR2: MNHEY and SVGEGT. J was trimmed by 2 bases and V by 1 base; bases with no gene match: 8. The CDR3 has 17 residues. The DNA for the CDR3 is TGTGCCAGCAGTTACTTAGGTAGCGGGGTTCTCACAGATACGCAGTATTTT. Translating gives CASSYLGSGVLTDTQYF.

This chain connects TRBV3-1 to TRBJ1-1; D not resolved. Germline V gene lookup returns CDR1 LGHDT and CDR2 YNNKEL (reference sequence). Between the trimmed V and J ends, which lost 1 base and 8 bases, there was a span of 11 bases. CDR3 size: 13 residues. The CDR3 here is CASSQGVGREAFF. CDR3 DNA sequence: TGTGCCAGCAGCCAAGGCGTCGGCCGCGAAGCTTTCTTT.

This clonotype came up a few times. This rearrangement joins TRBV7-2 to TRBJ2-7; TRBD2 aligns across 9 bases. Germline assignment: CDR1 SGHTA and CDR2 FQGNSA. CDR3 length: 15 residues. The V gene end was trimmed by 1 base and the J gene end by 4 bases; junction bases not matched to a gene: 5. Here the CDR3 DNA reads TGTGCCAGCAGCTTAGATTCTAGCGGGAAATACGAGCAGTACTTC. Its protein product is CASSLDSSGKYEQYF.

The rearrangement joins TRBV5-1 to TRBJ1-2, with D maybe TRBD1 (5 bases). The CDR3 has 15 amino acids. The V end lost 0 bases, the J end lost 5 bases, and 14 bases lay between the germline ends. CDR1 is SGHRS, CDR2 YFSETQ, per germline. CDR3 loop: CASSLGGGGEYGYTF. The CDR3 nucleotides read TGCGCCAGCAGCTTGGGAGGAGGAGGGGAGTATGGCTACACCTTC.

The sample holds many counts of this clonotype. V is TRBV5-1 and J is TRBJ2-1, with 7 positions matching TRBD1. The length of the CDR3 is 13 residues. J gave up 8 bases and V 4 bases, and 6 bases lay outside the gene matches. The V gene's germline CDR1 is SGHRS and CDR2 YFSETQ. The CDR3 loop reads CASSPRGYHEQFF. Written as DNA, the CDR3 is TGCGCCAGCAGCCCCAGGGGGTACCATGAGCAGTTCTTC.

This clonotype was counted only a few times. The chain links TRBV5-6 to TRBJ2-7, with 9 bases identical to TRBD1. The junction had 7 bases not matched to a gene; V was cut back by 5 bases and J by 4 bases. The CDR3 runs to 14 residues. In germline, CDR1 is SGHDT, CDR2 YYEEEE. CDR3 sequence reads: CASRAGTGRYEQYF. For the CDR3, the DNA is TGTGCCAGCAGGGCCGGGACAGGGAGGTACGAGCAGTACTTC.

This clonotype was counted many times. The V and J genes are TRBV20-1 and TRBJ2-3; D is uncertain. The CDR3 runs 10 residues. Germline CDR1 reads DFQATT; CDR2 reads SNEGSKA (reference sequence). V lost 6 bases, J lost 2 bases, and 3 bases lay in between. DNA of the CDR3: TGCAGTGCATACACAGATACGCAGTATTTT. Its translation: CSAYTDTQYF.

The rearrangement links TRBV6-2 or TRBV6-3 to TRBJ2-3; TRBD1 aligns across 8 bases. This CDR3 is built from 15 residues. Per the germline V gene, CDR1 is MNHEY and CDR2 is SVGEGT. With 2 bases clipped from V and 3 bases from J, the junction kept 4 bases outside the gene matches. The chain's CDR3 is CASSYARTGTDTQYF. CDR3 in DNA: TGTGCCAGCAGTTACGCTAGGACAGGGACAGATACGCAGTATTTT.

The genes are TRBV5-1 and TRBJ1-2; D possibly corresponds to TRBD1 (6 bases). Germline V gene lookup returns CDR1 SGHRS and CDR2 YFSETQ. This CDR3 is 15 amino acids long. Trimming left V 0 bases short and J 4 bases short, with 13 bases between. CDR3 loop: CASSLARGAGYGYTF. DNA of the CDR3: TGCGCCAGCAGCTTGGCGCGGGGGGCAGGCTATGGCTACACCTTC. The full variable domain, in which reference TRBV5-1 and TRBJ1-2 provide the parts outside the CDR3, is KAGVTQTPRYLIKTRGQQVTLSCSPISGHRSVSWYQQTPGQGLQFLFEYFSETQRNKGNFPGRFSGRQFSNSRSEMNVSTLELGDSALYLCASSLARGAGYGYTFGSGTRLTVV.

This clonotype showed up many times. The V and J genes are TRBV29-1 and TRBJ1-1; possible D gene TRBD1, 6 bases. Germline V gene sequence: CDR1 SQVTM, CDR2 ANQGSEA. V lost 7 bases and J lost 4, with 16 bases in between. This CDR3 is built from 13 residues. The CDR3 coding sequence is TGCAGCGCAATAGGACAGTCAGGCACTGAAGCTTTCTTT. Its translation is CSAIGQSGTEAFF.